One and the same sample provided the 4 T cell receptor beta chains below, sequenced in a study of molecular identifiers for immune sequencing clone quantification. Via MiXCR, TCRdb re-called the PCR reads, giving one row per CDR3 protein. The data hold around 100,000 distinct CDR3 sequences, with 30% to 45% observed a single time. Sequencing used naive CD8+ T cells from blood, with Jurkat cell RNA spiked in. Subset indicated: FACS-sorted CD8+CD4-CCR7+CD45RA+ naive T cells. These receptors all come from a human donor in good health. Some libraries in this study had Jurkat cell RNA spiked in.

The CDR3 DNA sequence: TGTGCCAGCAGCTTAAACCCAAATAAGGGCACAGATACGCAGTATTTT. Translated: CASSLNPNKGTDTQYF. The gene calls are TRBV7-8 and TRBJ2-3, with D uncertain. V gave up 2 bases and J gave up 1 base, with 13 bases separating them. CDR3 length equals 16 residues. Germline values: CDR1 SGHVS, CDR2 FQNEAQ.

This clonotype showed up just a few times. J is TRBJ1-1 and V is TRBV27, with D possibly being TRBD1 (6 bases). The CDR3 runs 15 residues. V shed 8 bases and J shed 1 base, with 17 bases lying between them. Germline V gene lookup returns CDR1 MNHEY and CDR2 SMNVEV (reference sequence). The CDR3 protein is CASGWGGHGNTEAFF. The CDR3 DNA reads TGTGCCAGCGGATGGGGGGGGCACGGGAACACTGAAGCTTTCTTT.

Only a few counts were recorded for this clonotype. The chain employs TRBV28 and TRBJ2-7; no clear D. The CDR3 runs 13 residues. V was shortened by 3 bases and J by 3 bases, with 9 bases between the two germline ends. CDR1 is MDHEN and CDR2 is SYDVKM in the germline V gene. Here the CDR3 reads CASSFWNGYEQYF. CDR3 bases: TGTGCCAGCAGTTTTTGGAACGGCTACGAGCAGTACTTC. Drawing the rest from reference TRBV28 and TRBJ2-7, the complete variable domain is DVKVTQSSRYLVKRTGEKVFLECVQDMDHENMFWYRQDPGLGLRLIYFSYDVKMKEKGDIPEGYSVSREKKERFSLILESASTNQTSMYLCASSFWNGYEQYFGPGTRLTVT.

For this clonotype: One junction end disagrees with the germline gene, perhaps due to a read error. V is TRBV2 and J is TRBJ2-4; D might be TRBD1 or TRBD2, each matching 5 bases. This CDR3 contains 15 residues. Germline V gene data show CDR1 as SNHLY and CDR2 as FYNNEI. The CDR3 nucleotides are TGTGCCAGCAGCGACAGCGTCCTAGCCAATAACATTCAGTACTTC. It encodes CASSDSVLANNIQYF.